This entry features one T cell receptor beta chain sequence. This clonotype came up a few times. Its cognate antigen has yet to be identified. One base away there is no much larger clone; base qualities are not given. This specimen belongs to a study of T-cell reconstitution after alpha-beta-depleted transplantation in children (dated by TCRdb to the mid-2010s). Describing the broader study: Using TCR repertoire profiling, the study followed T-cell immune reconstitution in a quantitative way in children after TCRalphabeta/CD19-depleted allogeneic hematopoietic cell transplantation.

Libraries were built with PCR. For sequencing, an Illumina HiSeq 2500 was employed. To normalize quantification of the TCRbeta repertoire, the TCR libraries were built with molecular barcoding that relied on unique molecular identifiers. Starting from the raw public reads, TCRdb applied fastp trimming at Q25, assembled clones with MiXCR and retained in-frame beta chains. All rows with the same CDR3 protein become a single entry with the most common DNA and genes. In all, the sample holds roughly 350,000 distinct CDR3 sequences, and over 9% of those were seen once. About 2.3% of the sample belongs to the ten largest clones. Between the V and J ends, shortened by 2 bases and 3 bases respectively, the junction contains 17 bases. The CDR3 runs 16 residues from the cysteine to the phenylalanine. CDR3 DNA only is kept here, 48 bases in frame from base 1. As encoded in the germline V gene, CDR1 is SQVTM while CDR2 is ANQGSEA.

The sample in question was PBMCs from the stem cell graft donor, obtained from the stem cell graft. The receptor chain draws on TRBV29-1 and TRBJ2-1; the D gene cannot be named for sure. The clonotype comes from a human donor who donated a stem cell graft to a child with acute lymphoblastic leukemia. The CDR3 region reads CSVEFLGSRYYNEQFF. The sequenced DNA is TGCAGCGTTGAATTTTTGGGCAGTCGATACTACAATGAGCAGTTCTTC.